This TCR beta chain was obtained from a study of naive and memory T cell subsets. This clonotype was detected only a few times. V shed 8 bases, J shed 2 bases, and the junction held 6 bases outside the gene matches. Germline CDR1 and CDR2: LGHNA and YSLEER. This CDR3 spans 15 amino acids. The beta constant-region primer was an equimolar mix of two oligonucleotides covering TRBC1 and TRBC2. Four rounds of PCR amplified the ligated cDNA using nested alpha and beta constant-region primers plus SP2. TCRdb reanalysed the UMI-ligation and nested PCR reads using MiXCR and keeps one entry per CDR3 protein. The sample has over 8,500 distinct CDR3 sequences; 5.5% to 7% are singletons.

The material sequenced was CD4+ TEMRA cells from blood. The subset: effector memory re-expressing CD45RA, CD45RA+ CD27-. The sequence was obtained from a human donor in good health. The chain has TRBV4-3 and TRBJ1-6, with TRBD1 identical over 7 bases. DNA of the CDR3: TGCGCCAGCCGACGACAGGGCACCTATAATTCACCCCTCCACTTT. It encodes CASRRQGTYNSPLHF.